This entry concerns a single T cell receptor (beta chain). Its antigen is not known. Vbeta (60) and Jbeta (13) primers were used in the PCR. Only in-frame clones appear in the TCRdb table, and some are missing; sequencing was by immunoSEQ multiplex PCR. Here the sample spans more than 80,000 clones, approximately 70% being singletons. The data are from a study of cytomegalovirus exposure and HLA in healthy donors. Overall study context: Genotyping of hundreds of donors showed that 65% to 90% belonged to the Caucasian-associated ancestry cluster. Study-wide results and limits: Analyses of presence and absence presupposed an approximately uniform sequencing depth across donors. For most TCR beta V segments, an earlier analysis put the productive rate at about 90% or about 30% of the time.

The CDR3 is made up of 16 amino acids. The V segment lost 1 base and the J segment 1 base; nucleotides outside the gene matches: 6. The V gene's germline CDR1 is LGHNA and CDR2 YSLEER. The sequenced sample consisted of PBMCs. V is TRBV4-3 and J is TRBJ2-5, with 7 bases identical to TRBD2. The receptor comes from a boy aged 5-17 years in good health and CMV-seronegative. This CDR3 is CASSQVIGGTQETQYF. DNA for the CDR3: TGCGCCAGCAGCCAAGTGATCGGGGGGACCCAAGAGACCCAGTACTTC.